This T cell receptor beta chain stems from a study of cytomegalovirus exposure and HLA in healthy donors. This clone occurred once. The PCR had 60 Vbeta and 13 Jbeta primers. Profiling relied on immunoSEQ multiplex PCR, and the TCRdb table lists in-frame clones only, not all of them. The repertoire includes about 160,000 clones, about two thirds of them detected once, and around 2.8% sits in the top ten. Germline CDR1 is MDHEN and CDR2 is SYDVKM. The CDR3 runs 15 residues. V lost 6 bases and J lost 2; bases outside the gene matches: 6. V is TRBV28 and J is TRBJ2-1; TRBD1 matches at 8 bases. Sequencing was performed on PBMCs. The clonotype was recovered from a woman in her twenties or thirties in good health and CMV-seronegative. The CDR3 sequence is CASSAPRGPYNEQFF. CDR3 DNA sequence: TGTGCCAGCAGCGCGCCCAGGGGGCCCTACAATGAGCAGTTCTTC.